This T cell receptor beta chain is drawn from a study of blood T cells in healthy people across ages. Study-wide context: About one barcoded beta molecule per two T cells was the capture yield of template switching.

A second PCR, run for roughly 7 to 11 cycles, used a sample-barcoded 5' primer plus a J-beta primer mix. Each sample provided no less than 3 million CDR3-containing paired-end reads. TCRdb recomputed calls from the 5' RACE reads with MiXCR, one row per CDR3 protein. Here the sample spans around 800,000 distinct CDR3 sequences, around 62% being singletons. Each donor was a healthy Caucasian individual from Russia, aged about 6 to 100. Isolation of PBMCs gave at least 6.5 million cells per sample. This clonotype was found once. Source material: blood. The TCR comes from a man aged 30 to 45 in good health.

The CDR3 region is CAISGGRGGESNQPQHF. The CDR3 DNA reads TGTGCCATCAGTGGAGGCAGGGGGGGAGAGAGCAATCAGCCCCAGCATTTT. The rearrangement links TRBV10-3 to TRBJ1-5, with 7 bases identical to TRBD1. The germline CDR1 and CDR2 sequences are ENHRY and SYGVKD. The CDR3 is 17 amino acids. V lost 4 bases to trimming and J lost 1 base; unmatched junction nucleotides: 10.